This TCR beta chain was recovered during a study of cytomegalovirus exposure and HLA in healthy donors. Broader study findings: TCR beta chains associated with HLA were, in a later analysis, more clonally expanded than equally common others. The authors later found TCR association rates varying by HLA locus, with DRB1 most and HLA-C fewest.

This clone has more than one count but fewer than ten. The antigen is undetermined. Amplification used 60 Vbeta primers and 13 Jbeta primers. Method: immunoSEQ multiplex PCR; TCRdb's copy keeps in-frame clones and lacks some. The data hold 100,000 to 150,000 clones, with about 10% observed a single time. The sequenced material came from PBMCs. The clonotype was recovered from a woman in her late teens or twenties in good health and CMV-seropositive.

CDR3 in amino acids: CASSLPGWYEQYF. The CDR3 DNA follows: TGTGCCAGCAGTTTACCGGGGTGGTACGAGCAGTACTTC. The chain couples TRBV28 to TRBJ2-7; perhaps TRBD2 as D (5 bases). CDR1 is MDHEN, CDR2 SYDVKM, per germline. This CDR3 has 13 amino acids. Trimming pared 2 bases from V and 4 bases from J, leaving 9 bases between. Filled out from reference TRBV28 and TRBJ2-7, the complete variable domain reads DVKVTQSSRYLVKRTGEKVFLECVQDMDHENMFWYRQDPGLGLRLIYFSYDVKMKEKGDIPEGYSVSREKKERFSLILESASTNQTSMYLCASSLPGWYEQYFGPGTRLTVT.